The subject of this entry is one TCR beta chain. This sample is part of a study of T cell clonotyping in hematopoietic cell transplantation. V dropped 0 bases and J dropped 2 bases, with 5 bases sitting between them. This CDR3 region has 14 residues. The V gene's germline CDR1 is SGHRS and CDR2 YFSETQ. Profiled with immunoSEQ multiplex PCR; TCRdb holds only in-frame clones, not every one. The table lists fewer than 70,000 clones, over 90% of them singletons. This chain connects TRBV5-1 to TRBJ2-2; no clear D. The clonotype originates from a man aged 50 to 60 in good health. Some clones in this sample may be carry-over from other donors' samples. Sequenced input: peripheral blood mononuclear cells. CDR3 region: CASSLEPNTGELFF. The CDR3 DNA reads TGCGCCAGCAGCTTGGAGCCTAACACCGGGGAGCTGTTTTTT.